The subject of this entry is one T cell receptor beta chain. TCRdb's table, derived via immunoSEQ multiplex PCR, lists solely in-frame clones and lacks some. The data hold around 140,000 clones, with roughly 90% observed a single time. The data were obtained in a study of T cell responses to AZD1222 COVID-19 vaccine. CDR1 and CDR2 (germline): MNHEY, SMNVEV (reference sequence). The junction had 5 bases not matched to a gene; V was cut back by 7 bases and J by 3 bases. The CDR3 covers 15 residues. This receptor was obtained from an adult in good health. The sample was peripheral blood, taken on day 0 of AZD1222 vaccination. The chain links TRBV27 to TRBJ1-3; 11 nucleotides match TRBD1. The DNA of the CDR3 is TGTGCCAGCACCCGGACAGGGGGCGGTGGAAACACCATATATTTT. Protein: CASTRTGGGGNTIYF.